The clone carrying this T cell receptor (beta chain) has more than one count but fewer than ten. This entry is derived from a study of cytomegalovirus exposure and HLA in healthy donors. The PCR employed 60 Vbeta primers together with 13 Jbeta primers. Using immunoSEQ multiplex PCR, the repertoire was profiled, and TCRdb retains in-frame clones only, with some absent. The table lists 140,000 or so clones, roughly two thirds of them singletons. The sequence was obtained from a male donor in good health and CMV-seronegative. What was sequenced was PBMCs.

For the CDR3, the DNA is TGTGCCAGCAGCTTCCGGACTAGCGGGGGGGCCGGGTCCTACGAGCAGTACTTC. It codes for CASSFRTSGGAGSYEQYF. The chain recombines TRBV7-2 with TRBJ2-7, with 15 bases identical to TRBD2. Germline assignment: CDR1 SGHTA and CDR2 FQGNSA. V lost 3 bases to trimming and J lost 1 base; unmatched junction nucleotides: 7. The CDR3 covers 18 residues.